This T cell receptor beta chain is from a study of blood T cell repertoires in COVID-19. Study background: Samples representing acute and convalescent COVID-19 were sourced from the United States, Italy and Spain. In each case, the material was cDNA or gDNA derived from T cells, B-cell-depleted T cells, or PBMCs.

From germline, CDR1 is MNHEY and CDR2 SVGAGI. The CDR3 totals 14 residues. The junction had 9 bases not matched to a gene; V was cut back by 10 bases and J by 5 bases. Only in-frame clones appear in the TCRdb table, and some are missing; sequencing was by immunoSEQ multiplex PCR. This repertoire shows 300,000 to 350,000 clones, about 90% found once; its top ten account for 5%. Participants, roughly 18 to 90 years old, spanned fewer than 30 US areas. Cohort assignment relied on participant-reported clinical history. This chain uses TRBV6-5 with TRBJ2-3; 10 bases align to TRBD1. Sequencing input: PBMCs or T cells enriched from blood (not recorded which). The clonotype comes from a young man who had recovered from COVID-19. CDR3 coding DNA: TGTGCCACCGCCGCCGACAGGGGGCGAGATACGCAGTATTTT. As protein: CATAADRGRDTQYF.